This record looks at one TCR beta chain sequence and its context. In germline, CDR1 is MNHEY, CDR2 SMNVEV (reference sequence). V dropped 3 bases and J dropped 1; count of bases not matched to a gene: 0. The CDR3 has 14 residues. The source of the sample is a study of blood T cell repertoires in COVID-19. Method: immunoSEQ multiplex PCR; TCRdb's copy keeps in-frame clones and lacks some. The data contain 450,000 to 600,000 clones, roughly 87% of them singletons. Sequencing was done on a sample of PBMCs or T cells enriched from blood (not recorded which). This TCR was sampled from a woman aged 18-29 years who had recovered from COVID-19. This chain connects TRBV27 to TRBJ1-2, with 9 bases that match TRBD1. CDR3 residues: CASSLTGGNYGYTF. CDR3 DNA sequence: TGTGCCAGCAGTTTGACAGGGGGTAACTATGGCTACACCTTC.